One and the same sample provided the 14 T cell receptor beta chains below, sequenced in a study of T cell responses to AZD1222 COVID-19 vaccine. Sequencing used immunoSEQ multiplex PCR; TCRdb keeps in-frame clones, though not all of them. The table has 88,000 or so clones, under 90% seen once. The sequenced sample was peripheral blood, obtained on day 0 of AZD1222 vaccination. The receptors were gathered from an adult in good health.

This chain joins TRBV6-2 or TRBV6-3 and TRBJ1-4, with 10 bases that match TRBD1. Germline trimming cut 5 bases from V and 2 bases from J; bases unmatched to any gene: 8. This CDR3 has 17 residues. The germline V gene encodes CDR1 MNHEY and CDR2 SVGEGT. CDR3 residues: CASSPRGQGVTNEKLFF. CDR3 nucleotide sequence: TGTGCCAGCAGTCCCCGCGGACAGGGGGTGACTAATGAAAAACTGTTTTTT.

The CDR3: CASSLDLVGTYEQYF. DNA of the CDR3: TGTGCCAGCAGCTTAGACCTTGTCGGGACCTACGAGCAGTACTTC. The V and J genes are TRBV7-2 and TRBJ2-7, with a possible D match to TRBD2 (5 bases). V was clipped by 1 base and J by 2 bases, with 12 bases between them. CDR3 length: 15 residues. CDR1 SGHTA and CDR2 FQGNSA come from the germline V gene. The variable domain in full, with the rest retrieved from reference TRBV7-2 and TRBJ2-7, is GAGVSQSPSNKVTEKGKDVELRCDPISGHTALYWYRQSLGQGLEFLIYFQGNSAPDKSGLPSDRFSAERTGGSVSTLTIQRTQQEDSAVYLCASSLDLVGTYEQYFGPGTRLTVT.

The CDR3 DNA follows: TGTGCCAGTAGTCCTCAGGGGAATAACAATCAGCCCCAGCATTTT. This gives the protein CASSPQGNNNQPQHF. This chain joins TRBV19 and TRBJ1-5, with D perhaps matching TRBD1 (6 bases). The CDR3 is 15 amino acids. Per the germline V gene, CDR1 is LNHDA and CDR2 is SQIVND (reference sequence). The germline V and J ends were trimmed by 5 bases and 3 bases, with 14 bases remaining between them.

This clone was counted at least ten times. The chain combines TRBV24-1 with TRBJ2-2; a possible D gene is TRBD2 (6 bases). The V gene lost 3 bases and the J gene lost 3 bases, with 10 bases spanning the gap. This CDR3 contains 15 residues. Looked up from germline, CDR1 is KGHDR and CDR2 is SFDVKD. The CDR3 coding sequence is TGTGCCACCAGTGATGGGGGGTCGGACACCGGGGAGCTGTTTTTT. It is translated as CATSDGGSDTGELFF.

The chain links TRBV7-3 to TRBJ1-2; 8 bases are a match to TRBD1. The CDR3 loop spans 15 amino acids. After removal of 5 bases from V and 7 bases from J, the junction contained 12 bases not matched to a gene. CDR1 is SGHTA, CDR2 FQGTGA, per germline. The CDR3 here is CASSPGQALEGGYTF. CDR3 sequence (DNA): TGTGCCAGCAGCCCGGGACAGGCCCTCGAGGGTGGCTACACCTTC.

The chain combines TRBV21-1 with TRBJ2-1. TRBV21-1 counts as a pseudogene. The CDR3 is 15 amino acids. In nucleotides, the CDR3 is TGTGCCAGCAGCACGGACCGTATGACCTACAATGAGCAGTTCTTC. This gives the protein CASSTDRMTYNEQFF.

This chain uses TRBV11-3 with TRBJ2-5, with D perhaps assigned TRBD1 or TRBD2 (6 bases each). V was clipped by 3 bases and J by 6 bases, with 17 bases between them. CDR1 is SGHNT and CDR2 is YENEEA in the germline V gene. The CDR3 totals 15 residues. The DNA of the CDR3 is TGTGCCAGCAGCTTGAGGGCGGGGACACTGAAGACCCAGTACTTC. This encodes CASSLRAGTLKTQYF.

The table lists this clone with a count of one. V and J are TRBV6-2 or TRBV6-3 and TRBJ1-1, with 7 bases matching TRBD1. The CDR3 is 13 residues long. The V and J ends lost 6 bases and 4 bases, in that order; junction bases with no gene match: 5. CDR1 and CDR2 from the germline V gene are MNHEY and SVGEGT. CDR3 loop: CASSLRTGTEAFF. DNA for the CDR3: TGTGCCAGCAGCCTTCGGACAGGCACTGAAGCTTTCTTT.

V usage is TRBV6-2 or TRBV6-3 and J usage is TRBJ2-1; possibly TRBD2 for D (6 bases). Trimming cost V 2 bases and J 9 bases, with 26 bases left between them. CDR1 MNHEY and CDR2 SVGEGT come from the germline V gene. The CDR3 contains 18 residues. The CDR3 sequence: CASSYGTRGGPMAGEQFF. CDR3 DNA sequence: TGTGCCAGCAGTTACGGGACGCGGGGCGGGCCGATGGCGGGTGAGCAGTTCTTC.

The chain joins TRBV30 to TRBJ1-5, with D possibly TRBD1 on 5 matching bases. The germline V and J ends were trimmed by 2 bases and 0 bases, with 11 bases remaining between them. The CDR3 has 15 amino acids. Per germline, CDR1 GTSNPN and CDR2 SVGIG (reference sequence). This CDR3 reads CAWSLTGDSNQPQHF. In DNA form, the CDR3 reads TGTGCCTGGAGTCTCACGGGGGATAGCAATCAGCCCCAGCATTTT. Variable domain in full (rest from reference TRBV30 and TRBJ1-5): SQTIHQWPATLVQPVGSPLSLECTVEGTSNPNLYWYRQAAGRGLQLLFYSVGIGQISSEVPQNLSASRPQDRQFILSSKKLLLSDSGFYLCAWSLTGDSNQPQHFGDGTRLSIL.

V and J are TRBV3-1 (or the pseudogene TRBV3-2) and TRBJ1-3; 7 bases map to TRBD1. Germline V gene lookup returns CDR1 LGHDT and CDR2 YNNKEL (reference sequence). This CDR3 is 15 amino acids long. The V and J ends lost 4 bases and 2 bases, in that order; junction bases with no gene match: 5. CDR3 DNA: TGTGCCAGCAGCCGCGGACAGGCACCTGGAAACACCATATATTTT. Translated: CASSRGQAPGNTIYF.

The rearrangement links TRBV2 to TRBJ1-1; 9 bases are a match to TRBD1. Germline V CDR1 and CDR2: SNHLY, FYNNEI. J was trimmed by 4 bases and V by 4 bases; bases with no gene match: 4. The CDR3 runs to 14 residues. DNA for the CDR3: TGTGCCAGCAGTGGCACAGGGGGCGGCACTGAAGCTTTCTTT. It specifies CASSGTGGGTEAFF.

This chain joins TRBV12-5 and TRBJ1-2, with D maybe TRBD1 (6 bases). Germline V CDR1 and CDR2: LGHNT, FRNRAP. V lost 6 bases and J lost 4, with 27 bases in between. This CDR3 has 18 amino acids. The CDR3 coding sequence is TGTGCTAGTGGCGCGACAGGTTCCATCTCTCTGGGCGGCTATGGCTACACCTTC. It codes for CASGATGSISLGGYGYTF.

This sequence joins TRBV7-2 and TRBJ2-7; the match to TRBD1 covers 7 bases. The CDR3 is made up of 15 amino acids. Germline V CDR1 and CDR2: SGHTA, FQGNSA. Trimming took 5 bases from V and 6 from J; bases not matched to a gene: 13. For the CDR3, the DNA is TGTGCCAGCAGCATCGTCGGGACAGAAGCCTCCGAGCAGTACTTC. Amino acid sequence: CASSIVGTEASEQYF.